One sample yielded the 8 T cell receptor beta chains listed below, sequenced in a study of T cell repertoires in cytomegalovirus infection. Using its own MiXCR run on the reads, TCRdb lists one record per CDR3 protein. The sample holds around 300,000 distinct CDR3 sequences, around 20% seen once. For these receptors, no antigen is known. The specimen comprised cultured PBMCs, sampled from culture after CMV antigen stimulation. The receptors were sampled from a human donor in good health (CMV status not recorded). Some clones in this sample may be carry-over from other donors' samples.

At least ten counts were recorded for this clonotype. The chain links TRBV6-1 to TRBJ2-2, with D perhaps matching TRBD1 (5 bases). V dropped 10 bases and J dropped 1 base, with 10 bases sitting between them. This CDR3 spans 13 amino acids. The germline V gene has CDR1 MNHNS and CDR2 SASEGT. CDR3 DNA sequence: TGTGCCACAGGGCTAGTGAACACCGGGGAGCTGTTTTTT. Protein: CATGLVNTGELFF.

J is TRBJ2-1 and V is TRBV7-6, with D perhaps matching TRBD1 (6 bases). CDR3 length: 15 amino acids. Trimming took 6 bases from V and 3 from J, leaving 15 bases between them. CDR1 is SGHVS, CDR2 FNYEAQ, per germline. In DNA, the CDR3 is TGTGCCAGCAGTTACAGGGTCGGACTCTACAATGAGCAGTTCTTC. Its protein is CASSYRVGLYNEQFF.

The chain has TRBV6-2 or TRBV6-3 and TRBJ2-1; the D gene is possibly TRBD2 (6 bases). The V gene lost 5 bases and the J gene lost 9 bases, with 23 bases spanning the gap. The CDR3 contains 16 residues. CDR1 is MNHEY, CDR2 SVGEGT, per germline. The CDR3 region is CASSTRLVGAMGEQFF. The CDR3, as DNA: TGTGCCAGCAGTACCCGACTAGTCGGCGCAATGGGTGAGCAGTTCTTC.

This clonotype was counted a single time. The chain employs TRBV20-1 and TRBJ2-2; D unresolved. The CDR3 is made up of 14 amino acids. V gave up 4 bases and J gave up 5 bases, with 14 bases separating them. Germline V gene sequence: CDR1 DFQATT, CDR2 SNEGSKA (reference sequence). The CDR3 DNA reads TGCAGTGCTAAATTAGGATTTGAGACCGGGGAGCTGTTTTTT. Translated: CSAKLGFETGELFF.

The chain joins TRBV6-5 to TRBJ1-2; D is perhaps TRBD1 (5 bases). This CDR3 contains 11 residues. V was cut by 7 bases and J by 5 bases, with 8 bases left in between. The germline V gene encodes CDR1 MNHEY and CDR2 SVGAGI. The DNA for the CDR3 is TGTGCCAGCACGGGGGGATATGGCTACACCTTC. It encodes CASTGGYGYTF.

The chain joins TRBV7-9 to TRBJ1-1; D unclear. The germline CDR1 and CDR2 sequences are SEHNR and FQNEAQ (reference sequence). Trimming pared 10 bases from V and 1 base from J, leaving 22 bases between. There are 16 residues in the CDR3. The CDR3 sequence: CATRTRFTGGNTEAFF. The CDR3 nucleotides read TGTGCCACGCGTACAAGGTTCACGGGTGGGAACACTGAAGCTTTCTTT.

In its sample, this clonotype was seen many times. The J gene is TRBJ1-2, the V gene TRBV11-2, with D unresolved. This CDR3 spans 16 amino acids. Trimming left V 1 base short and J 0 bases short, with 12 bases between. Germline lookup yields CDR1 SGHAT and CDR2 FQNNGV. The chain's CDR3 is CASSLGGRPSNYGYTF. The CDR3, as DNA: TGTGCCAGCAGCTTAGGCGGCAGGCCTTCTAACTATGGCTACACCTTC.

This clonotype has ten or more counts. This sequence joins TRBV7-2 and TRBJ2-5, with D tentatively TRBD2 (7 bases). Germline CDR1 is SGHTA and CDR2 is FQGNSA. This CDR3 region has 15 residues. The V and J ends lost 5 bases and 6 bases respectively, with 19 bases between them. CDR3 residues: CASSPPDRGAKTQYF. For the CDR3, the DNA is TGTGCCAGCAGCCCTCCTGATCGGGGGGCCAAGACCCAGTACTTC.